One and the same sample provided the 15 T cell receptor beta chains below, sequenced in a study of neoadjuvant anti-PD-1 for oral cavity cancer. Repertoires were generated with immunoSEQ multiplex PCR, while TCRdb's copy carries only in-frame clones and drops some. This sample carries around 60,000 clones, approximately 79% of them seen once, and the ten largest clones take approximately 2.4%. Sequenced material: PBMCs, taken before nivolumab (anti-PD-1) treatment. The receptors stem from a person aged 35-79 years with oral cavity squamous cell carcinoma.

V and J are TRBV10-2 and TRBJ2-7, with D hard to call. Germline-derived CDR1 and CDR2 are WSHSY and SAAADI. Deletions cut 3 bases from V and 2 bases from J, with 11 bases between. This CDR3 region has 14 residues. The CDR3 here is CASSELGSPYEQYF. The CDR3 coding sequence is TGCGCCAGCAGTGAACTCGGGTCCCCCTACGAGCAGTACTTC.

Only a few counts were recorded for this clone. The rearrangement uses TRBV5-8 and TRBJ1-6; 9 bases map to TRBD1. CDR3 length: 14 residues. V lost 0 bases, J lost 9 bases, and 1 base stayed unmatched. Germline assignment: CDR1 SGHTS and CDR2 YDEGEE. CDR3 DNA sequence: TGTGCCAGCAGCTTGGGGACAGGGGTTTCACCCCTCCACTTT. Its protein product is CASSLGTGVSPLHF.

The J gene is TRBJ2-5, the V gene TRBV5-4, with 10 bases matching TRBD1. Trimming removed 4 bases from V and 5 bases from J; junction bases left unmatched: 11. Germline CDR1 is SGHNT and CDR2 is YYREEE (reference sequence). The CDR3 sequence is 16 residues long. This CDR3 reads CASSAPGQGTVETQYF. CDR3 DNA sequence: TGTGCCAGCAGCGCCCCGGGACAGGGGACGGTGGAGACCCAGTACTTC. The variable domain in full, with the rest retrieved from reference TRBV5-4 and TRBJ2-5, is ETGVTQSPTHLIKTRGQQVTLRCSSQSGHNTVSWYQQALGQGPQFIFQYYREEENGRGNFPPRFSGLQFPNYSSELNVNALELDDSALYLCASSAPGQGTVETQYFGPGTRLLVL.

The V gene is TRBV7-6, the J gene TRBJ2-7, with a tentative D call TRBD1 (6 bases). Per the germline V gene, CDR1 is SGHVS and CDR2 is FNYEAQ. CDR3 length: 14 amino acids. The V end lost 2 bases, the J end lost 1 base, and 9 bases lay between the germline ends. The CDR3 bases are TGTGCCAGCAGCTTAAGGACAGAGTCCTACGAGCAGTACTTC. The encoded protein is CASSLRTESYEQYF. Full variable domain (outside the CDR3, taken from reference TRBV7-6 and TRBJ2-7): GAGVSQSPRYKVTKRGQDVALRCDPISGHVSLYWYRQALGQGPEFLTYFNYEAQQDKSGLPNDRFSAERPEGSISTLTIQRTEQRDSAMYRCASSLRTESYEQYFGPGTRLTVT.

The rearrangement uses TRBV11-2 and TRBJ1-1, with 7 bases fitting TRBD1. J lost 4 bases, V lost 5 bases, and 10 bases had no gene match. The CDR3 contains 15 residues. CDR1 SGHAT and CDR2 FQNNGV come from the germline V gene. CDR3 nucleotide sequence: TGTGCCAGCAGCGTACAGGGGAGGTTGGCCACTGAAGCTTTCTTT. It specifies CASSVQGRLATEAFF.

The CDR3 sequence is CASSEVQPEKLFF. The CDR3 DNA reads as TGTGCCAGCAGTGAAGTACAGCCTGAAAAACTGTTTTTT. The V and J genes are TRBV6-1 and TRBJ1-4; D is unresolved. The germline V gene has CDR1 MNHNS and CDR2 SASEGT. Trimming cost V 1 base and J 7 bases, with 7 bases left between them. The CDR3 contains 13 residues.

V is TRBV19 and J is TRBJ1-3; 10 nucleotides agree with TRBD1. CDR3 size: 19 residues. CDR1 is LNHDA and CDR2 is SQIVND in the germline V gene (reference sequence). J gave up 0 bases and V 5 bases, and 13 bases lay outside the gene matches. The CDR3 coding sequence is TGTGCCAGTAGTCCCGGACAGGGGGACCCCATCAGCTCTGGAAACACCATATATTTT. Translated, it gives CASSPGQGDPISSGNTIYF.

This rearrangement joins TRBV19 to TRBJ2-5, with D possibly being TRBD2 (6 bases). Germline CDR1 is LNHDA and CDR2 is SQIVND (reference sequence). The CDR3 is made up of 15 amino acids. V lost 5 bases and J 3 bases, leaving 16 bases between the germline ends. This chain's CDR3 is CASSARGYLEETQYF. The CDR3 region has the DNA TGTGCCAGTAGTGCTCGGGGGTACTTAGAAGAGACCCAGTACTTC.

The CDR3 DNA is TGTGCCGGCTCGGCCCAGGAGACCCAGTACTTC. Protein product: CAGSAQETQYF. The J gene is TRBJ2-5, the V gene TRBV6-1; D gene ambiguous. Trimming shortened V by 11 bases and J by 5 bases, and 12 bases separated the two germline ends. The CDR3 is 11 residues long. Looked up from germline, CDR1 is MNHNS and CDR2 is SASEGT.

This chain uses TRBV28 with TRBJ1-2; a possible D gene is TRBD1 (5 bases). The CDR3 covers 12 residues. V shed 8 bases and J shed 7 bases, with 14 bases lying between them. CDR1 and CDR2 from the germline V gene are MDHEN and SYDVKM. CDR3 amino acids: CASGAGKSGYTF. The CDR3 coding sequence is TGTGCCAGCGGGGCAGGAAAAAGTGGCTACACCTTC.

V and J are TRBV29-1 and TRBJ2-1; a possible D gene is TRBD1 (7 bases). This CDR3 contains 14 residues. V lost 7 bases and J lost 6, with 19 bases in between. CDR1 is SQVTM, CDR2 ANQGSEA, per germline. DNA for the CDR3: TGCAGCGCCGAAGGAGGGGGACAGATCAATGAGCAGTTCTTC. Its translation: CSAEGGGQINEQFF.

The chain recombines TRBV14 with TRBJ1-6; TRBD1 aligns across 7 bases. Germline assignment: CDR1 SGHDN and CDR2 FVKESK. J gave up 7 bases and V 4 bases, and 7 bases lay outside the gene matches. The CDR3 contains 15 residues. The CDR3 is CASSLLQGNNSPLHF. In DNA, the CDR3 is TGTGCCAGCAGCCTTCTACAGGGGAACAATTCACCCCTCCACTTT.

The chain couples TRBV5-1 to TRBJ2-3, with D maybe TRBD1 (6 bases). V was shortened by 4 bases and J by 2 bases, with 11 bases between the two germline ends. The CDR3 loop spans 14 amino acids. CDR1 SGHRS and CDR2 YFSETQ come from the germline V gene. The CDR3 bases are TGCGCCAGCAGCGCATACAGGGCCACAGATACGCAGTATTTT. As protein: CASSAYRATDTQYF.

The genes are TRBV7-2 and TRBJ2-1, with a tentative D call TRBD2 (5 bases). The CDR3 is 13 amino acids. Deletions cut 1 base from V and 12 bases from J, with 13 bases between. Germline lookup yields CDR1 SGHTA and CDR2 FQGNSA. Here the CDR3 DNA reads TGTGCCAGCAGCTTAGGAGATGGACTGGGGCAGTTCTTC. It specifies CASSLGDGLGQFF.

The genes are TRBV2 and TRBJ2-2, with 8 bases lining up with TRBD1. The CDR3 loop spans 15 amino acids. Germline CDR1 SNHLY, CDR2 FYNNEI. V was clipped by 8 bases and J by 4 bases; unmatched bases: 9. CDR3 region: CASGPRQGITGELFF. DNA for the CDR3: TGTGCCAGCGGTCCAAGACAGGGGATCACCGGGGAGCTGTTTTTT.